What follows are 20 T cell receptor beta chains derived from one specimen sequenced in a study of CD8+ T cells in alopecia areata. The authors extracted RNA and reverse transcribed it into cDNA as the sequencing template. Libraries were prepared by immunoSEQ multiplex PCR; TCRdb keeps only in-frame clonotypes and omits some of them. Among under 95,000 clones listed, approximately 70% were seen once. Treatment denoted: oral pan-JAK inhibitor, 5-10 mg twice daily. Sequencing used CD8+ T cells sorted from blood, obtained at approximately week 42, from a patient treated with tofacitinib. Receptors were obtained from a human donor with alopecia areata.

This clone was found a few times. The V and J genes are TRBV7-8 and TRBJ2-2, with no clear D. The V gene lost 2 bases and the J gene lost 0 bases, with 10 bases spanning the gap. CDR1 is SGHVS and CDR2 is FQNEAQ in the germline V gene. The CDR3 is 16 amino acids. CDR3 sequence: CASSLIPTTNTGELFF. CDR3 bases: TGTGCCAGCAGCTTAATTCCAACTACGAACACCGGGGAGCTGTTTTTT.

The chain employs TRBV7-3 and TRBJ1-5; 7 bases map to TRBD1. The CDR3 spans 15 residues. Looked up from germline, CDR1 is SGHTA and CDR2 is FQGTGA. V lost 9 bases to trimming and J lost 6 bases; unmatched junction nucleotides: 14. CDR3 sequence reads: CASSADRVFGQPQHF. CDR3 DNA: TGTGCCAGTAGCGCCGACAGGGTATTTGGTCAGCCCCAGCATTTT.

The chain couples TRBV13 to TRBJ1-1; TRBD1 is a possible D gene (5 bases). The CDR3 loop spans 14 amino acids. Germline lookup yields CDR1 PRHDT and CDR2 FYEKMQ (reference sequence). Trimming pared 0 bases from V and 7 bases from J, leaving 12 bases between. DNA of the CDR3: TGTGCCAGCAGCTTAGGGGGGCCGGAGGGTGAAGCTTTCTTT. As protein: CASSLGGPEGEAFF.

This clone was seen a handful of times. The CDR3 is CASSSRRGAGANVLTF. The DNA for the CDR3 is TGTGCCAGCAGTTCCAGACGGGGAGCCGGGGCCAACGTCCTGACTTTC. The gene calls are TRBV9 and TRBJ2-6, with a possible D match to TRBD2 (5 bases). Germline V gives CDR1 SGDLS, CDR2 YYNGEE. CDR3 size: 16 residues. Trimming cost V 5 bases and J 4 bases, with 16 bases left between them.

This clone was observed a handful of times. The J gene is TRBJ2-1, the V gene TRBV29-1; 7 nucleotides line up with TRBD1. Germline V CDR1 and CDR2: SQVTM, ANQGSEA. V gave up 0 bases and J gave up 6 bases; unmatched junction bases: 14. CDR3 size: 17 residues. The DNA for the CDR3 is TGCAGCGTTGAAGAACCCACCGACAGGGCTACAGGCAATGAGCAGTTCTTC. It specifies CSVEEPTDRATGNEQFF.

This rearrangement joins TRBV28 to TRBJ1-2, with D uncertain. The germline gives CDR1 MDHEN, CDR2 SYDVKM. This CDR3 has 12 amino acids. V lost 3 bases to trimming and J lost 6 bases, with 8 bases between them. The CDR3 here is CASSLSGNGYTF. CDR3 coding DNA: TGTGCCAGCAGTTTGTCGGGGAATGGCTACACCTTC.

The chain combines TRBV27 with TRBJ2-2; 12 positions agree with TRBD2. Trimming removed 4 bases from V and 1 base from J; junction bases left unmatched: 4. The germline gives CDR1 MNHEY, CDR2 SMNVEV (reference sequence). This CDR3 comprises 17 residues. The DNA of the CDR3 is TGTGCCAGCAGTTACCTGACTAGCGGGGGGAACACCGGGGAGCTGTTTTTT. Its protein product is CASSYLTSGGNTGELFF.

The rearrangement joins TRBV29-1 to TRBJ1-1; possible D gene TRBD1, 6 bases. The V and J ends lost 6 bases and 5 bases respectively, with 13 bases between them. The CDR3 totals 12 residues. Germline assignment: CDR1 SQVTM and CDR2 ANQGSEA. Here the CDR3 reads CSVGLRGTEAFF. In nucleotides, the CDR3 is TGCAGCGTAGGACTCAGGGGTACTGAAGCTTTCTTT.

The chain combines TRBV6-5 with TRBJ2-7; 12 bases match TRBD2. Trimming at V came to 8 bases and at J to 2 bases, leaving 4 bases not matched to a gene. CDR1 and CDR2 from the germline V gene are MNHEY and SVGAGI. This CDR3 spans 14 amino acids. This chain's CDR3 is CASAASGGAYEQYF. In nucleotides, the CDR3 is TGTGCCAGCGCCGCTAGCGGGGGGGCCTACGAGCAGTACTTC.

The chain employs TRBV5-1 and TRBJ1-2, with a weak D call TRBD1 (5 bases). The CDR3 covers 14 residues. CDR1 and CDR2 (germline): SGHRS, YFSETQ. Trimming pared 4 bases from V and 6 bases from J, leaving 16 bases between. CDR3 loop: CASSPKGRLDGYTF. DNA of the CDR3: TGCGCCAGCAGCCCCAAGGGACGGCTGGATGGCTACACCTTC.

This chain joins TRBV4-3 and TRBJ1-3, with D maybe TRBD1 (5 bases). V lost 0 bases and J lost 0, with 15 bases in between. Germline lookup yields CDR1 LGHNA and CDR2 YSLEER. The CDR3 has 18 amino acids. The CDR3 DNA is TGCGCCAGCAGCCAAGACGACAGCAGGCTAAACTCTGGAAACACCATATATTTT. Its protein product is CASSQDDSRLNSGNTIYF.

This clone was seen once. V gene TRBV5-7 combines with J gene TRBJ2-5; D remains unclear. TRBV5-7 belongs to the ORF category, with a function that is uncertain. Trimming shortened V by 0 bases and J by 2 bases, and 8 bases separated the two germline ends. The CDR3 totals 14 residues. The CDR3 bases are TGTGCCAGCAGCTTGGGCAGCCCGCAAGAGACCCAGTACTTC. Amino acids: CASSLGSPQETQYF.

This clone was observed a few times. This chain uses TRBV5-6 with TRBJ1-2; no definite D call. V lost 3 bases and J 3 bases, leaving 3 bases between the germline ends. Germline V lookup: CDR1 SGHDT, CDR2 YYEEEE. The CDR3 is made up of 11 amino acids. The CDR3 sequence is CASSSDYGYTF. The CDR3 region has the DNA TGTGCCAGCAGCTCCGACTATGGCTACACCTTC.

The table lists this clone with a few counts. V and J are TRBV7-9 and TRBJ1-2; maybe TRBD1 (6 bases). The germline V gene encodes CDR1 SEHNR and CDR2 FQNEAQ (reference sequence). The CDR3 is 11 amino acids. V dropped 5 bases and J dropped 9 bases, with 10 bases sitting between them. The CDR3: CASSEGGRYTF. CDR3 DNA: TGTGCCAGCAGCGAGGGGGGACGCTACACCTTC. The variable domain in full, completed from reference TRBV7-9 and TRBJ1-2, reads DTGVSQNPRHKITKRGQNVTFRCDPISEHNRLYWYRQTLGQGPEFLTYFQNEAQLEKSRLLSDRFSAERPKGSFSTLEIQRTEQGDSAMYLCASSEGGRYTFGSGTRLTVV.

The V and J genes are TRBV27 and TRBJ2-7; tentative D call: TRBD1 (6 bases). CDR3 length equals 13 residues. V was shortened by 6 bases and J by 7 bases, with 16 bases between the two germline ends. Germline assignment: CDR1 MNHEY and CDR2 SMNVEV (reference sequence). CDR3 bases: TGTGCCAGCAGCCAGGGGCCTTCCTGGGAGCAGTACTTC. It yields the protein CASSQGPSWEQYF.

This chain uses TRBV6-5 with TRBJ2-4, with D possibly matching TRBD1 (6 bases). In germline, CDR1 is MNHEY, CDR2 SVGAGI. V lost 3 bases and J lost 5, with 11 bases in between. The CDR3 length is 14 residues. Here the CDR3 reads CASSYVAGENIQYF. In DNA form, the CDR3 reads TGTGCCAGCAGTTATGTGGCAGGGGAAAACATTCAGTACTTC.

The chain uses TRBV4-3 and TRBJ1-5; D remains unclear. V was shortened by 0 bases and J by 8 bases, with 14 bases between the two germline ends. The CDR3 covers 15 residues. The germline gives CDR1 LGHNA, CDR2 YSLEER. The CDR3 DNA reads TGCGCCAGCAGCCAAGATAGGGCCGCCCGGAAGCCCCAGCATTTT. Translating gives CASSQDRAARKPQHF.

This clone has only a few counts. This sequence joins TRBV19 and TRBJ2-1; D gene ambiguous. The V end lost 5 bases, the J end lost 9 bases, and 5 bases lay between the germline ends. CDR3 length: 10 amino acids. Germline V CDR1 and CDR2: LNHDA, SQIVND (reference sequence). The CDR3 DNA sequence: TGTGCCAGTAGTGGCGGTGAGCAGTTCTTC. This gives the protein CASSGGEQFF.

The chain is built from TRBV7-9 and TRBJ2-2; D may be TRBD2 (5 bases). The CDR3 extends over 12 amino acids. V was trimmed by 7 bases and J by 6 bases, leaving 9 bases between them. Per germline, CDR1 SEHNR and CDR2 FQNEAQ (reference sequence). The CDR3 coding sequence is TGTGCCAGCAACAAGGAGGCCGGGGAGCTGTTTTTT. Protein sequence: CASNKEAGELFF.

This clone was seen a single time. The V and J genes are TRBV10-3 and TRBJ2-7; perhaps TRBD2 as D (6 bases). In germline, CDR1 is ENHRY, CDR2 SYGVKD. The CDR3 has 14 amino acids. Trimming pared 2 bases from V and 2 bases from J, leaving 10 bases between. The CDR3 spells CAISEERVPYEQYF. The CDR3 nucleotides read TGTGCCATCAGTGAGGAGCGGGTACCCTACGAGCAGTACTTC.